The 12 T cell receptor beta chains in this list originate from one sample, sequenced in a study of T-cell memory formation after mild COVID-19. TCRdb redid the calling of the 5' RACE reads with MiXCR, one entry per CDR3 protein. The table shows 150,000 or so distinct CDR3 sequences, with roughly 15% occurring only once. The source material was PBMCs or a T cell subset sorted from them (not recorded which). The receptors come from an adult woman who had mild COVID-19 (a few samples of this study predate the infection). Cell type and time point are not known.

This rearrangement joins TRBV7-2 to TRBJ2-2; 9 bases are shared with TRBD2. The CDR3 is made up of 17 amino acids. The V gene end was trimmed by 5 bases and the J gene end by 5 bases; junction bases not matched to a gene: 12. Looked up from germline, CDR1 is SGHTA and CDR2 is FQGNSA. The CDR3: CASSQLAGFVRTGELFF. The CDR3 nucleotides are TGTGCCAGCAGCCAACTAGCGGGCTTTGTAAGAACCGGGGAGCTGTTTTTT.

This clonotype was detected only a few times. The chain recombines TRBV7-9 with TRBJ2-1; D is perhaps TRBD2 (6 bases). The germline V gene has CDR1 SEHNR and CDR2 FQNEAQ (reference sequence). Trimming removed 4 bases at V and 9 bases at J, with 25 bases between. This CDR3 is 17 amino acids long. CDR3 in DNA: TGTGCCAGCAGCTCCCCAGGTCGGGAGTGGCTCGATGGTGAGCAGTTCTTC. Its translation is CASSSPGREWLDGEQFF.

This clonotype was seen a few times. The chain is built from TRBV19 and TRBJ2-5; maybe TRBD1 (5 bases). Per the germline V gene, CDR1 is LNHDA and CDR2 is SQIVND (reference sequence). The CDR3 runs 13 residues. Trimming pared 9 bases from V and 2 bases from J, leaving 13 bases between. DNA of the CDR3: TGTGCCAGCCAGGGCTGGAAACAAGAGACCCAGTACTTC. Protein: CASQGWKQETQYF.

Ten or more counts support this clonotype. Written as DNA, the CDR3 is TGTGCCAGCAGCCCCAGCACGGGGGGCATGGATCAGCCCCAGCATTTT. As protein: CASSPSTGGMDQPQHF. This chain uses TRBV7-6 with TRBJ1-5; D might be TRBD1 (6 bases). CDR1 SGHVS and CDR2 FNYEAQ come from the germline V gene. There are 16 residues in the CDR3. With 5 bases removed from V and 5 bases from J, the gap between germline ends came to 19 bases.

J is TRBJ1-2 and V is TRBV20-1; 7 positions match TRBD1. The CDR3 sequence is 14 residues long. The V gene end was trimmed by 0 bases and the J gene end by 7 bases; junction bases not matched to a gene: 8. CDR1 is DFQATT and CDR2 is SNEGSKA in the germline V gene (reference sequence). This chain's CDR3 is CSAREQTGLSGYTF. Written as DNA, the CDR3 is TGCAGTGCTAGAGAACAGACAGGGCTGAGTGGCTACACCTTC.

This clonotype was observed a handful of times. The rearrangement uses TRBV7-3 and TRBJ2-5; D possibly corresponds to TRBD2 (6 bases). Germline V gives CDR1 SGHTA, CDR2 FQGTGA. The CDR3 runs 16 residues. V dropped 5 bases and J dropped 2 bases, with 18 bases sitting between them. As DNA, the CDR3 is TGTGCCAGCAGCCTACACGGGAGCTCTGAACAAGAGACCCAGTACTTC. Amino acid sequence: CASSLHGSSEQETQYF.

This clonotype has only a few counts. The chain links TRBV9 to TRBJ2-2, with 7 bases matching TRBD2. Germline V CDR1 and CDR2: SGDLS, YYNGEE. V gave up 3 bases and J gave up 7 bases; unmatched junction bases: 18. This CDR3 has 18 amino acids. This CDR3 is CASSEGWNVLADFGELFF. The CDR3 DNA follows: TGTGCCAGCAGCGAGGGGTGGAATGTGCTAGCGGACTTCGGGGAGCTGTTTTTT.

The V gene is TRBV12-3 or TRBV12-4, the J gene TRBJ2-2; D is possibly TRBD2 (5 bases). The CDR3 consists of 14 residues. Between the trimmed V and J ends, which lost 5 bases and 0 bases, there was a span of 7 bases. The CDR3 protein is CASSTGTNTGELFF. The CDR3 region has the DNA TGTGCCAGCAGTACCGGGACGAACACCGGGGAGCTGTTTTTT.

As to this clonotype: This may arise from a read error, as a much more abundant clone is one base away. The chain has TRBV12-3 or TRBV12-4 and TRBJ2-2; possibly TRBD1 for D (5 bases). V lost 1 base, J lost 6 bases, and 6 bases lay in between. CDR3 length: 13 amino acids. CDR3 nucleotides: TGTGCCAGCAGTTTAGAGGGGCCCGGGGAGCTGTTTTTT. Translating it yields CASSLEGPGELFF.

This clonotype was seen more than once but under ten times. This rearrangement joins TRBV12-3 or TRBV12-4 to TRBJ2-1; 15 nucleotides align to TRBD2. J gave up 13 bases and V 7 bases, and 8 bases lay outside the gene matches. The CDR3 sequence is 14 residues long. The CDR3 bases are TGTGCCAGCACCCTTGGACTAGCGGGAGGGGGACAGTTCTTC. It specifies CASTLGLAGGGQFF.

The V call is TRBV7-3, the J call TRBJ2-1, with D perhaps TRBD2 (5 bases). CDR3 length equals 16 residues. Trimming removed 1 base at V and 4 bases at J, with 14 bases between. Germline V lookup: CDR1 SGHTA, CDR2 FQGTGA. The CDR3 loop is CASSLKPSQGYNEQFF. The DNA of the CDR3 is TGTGCCAGCAGCTTAAAACCTAGCCAAGGGTACAATGAGCAGTTCTTC.

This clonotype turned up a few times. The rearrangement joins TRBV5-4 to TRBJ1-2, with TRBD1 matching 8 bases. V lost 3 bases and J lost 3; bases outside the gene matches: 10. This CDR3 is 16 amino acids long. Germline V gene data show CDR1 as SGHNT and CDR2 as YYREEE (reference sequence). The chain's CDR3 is CASSWGDRGFDYGYTF. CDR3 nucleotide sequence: TGTGCCAGCAGCTGGGGAGACAGGGGATTTGACTATGGCTACACCTTC. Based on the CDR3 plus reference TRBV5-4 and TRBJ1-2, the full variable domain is ETGVTQSPTHLIKTRGQQVTLRCSSQSGHNTVSWYQQALGQGPQFIFQYYREEENGRGNFPPRFSGLQFPNYSSELNVNALELDDSALYLCASSWGDRGFDYGYTFGSGTRLTVV.